This TCR beta chain was captured in a study of spatial heterogeneity in lung cancer. Study overall: As counted in raw reads, each unique TCR and UMI combination appeared more than ten times on average. Study-level findings and limits: Ubiquitous expanded tumor TCRs showed up in blood more at resection than follow-up.

Each TCR cDNA molecule carried a unique molecular identifier. TCRdb redid the calling of the 5' RACE reads with MiXCR, one entry per CDR3 protein. The sample comprises more than 35,000 distinct CDR3 sequences, less than 5.5% of which are singletons, and about 30% rests with the top ten. This clonotype came up many times. Its antigen is still unknown. Germline CDR1 is SNHLY and CDR2 is FYNNEI. V lost 7 bases and J 4 bases, leaving 16 bases between the germline ends. CDR3 length: 14 amino acids. Noted time point: sample taken at primary tumor resection. TCRs were sequenced from unsorted whole RNA of tumor, nontumor lung or PBMC. Patients with untreated early-stage non-small cell lung cancer, numbering 55 to 80, were the donors.

The V and J genes are TRBV2 and TRBJ1-2; D gene uncertain. Sequencing used PBMCs, obtained at surgery. The sequence was collected from a female donor with early-stage non-small cell lung cancer. DNA for the CDR3: TGTGCCAGCAAGGTCACAGCCAGCTCCTATGGCTACACCTTC. As protein: CASKVTASSYGYTF.